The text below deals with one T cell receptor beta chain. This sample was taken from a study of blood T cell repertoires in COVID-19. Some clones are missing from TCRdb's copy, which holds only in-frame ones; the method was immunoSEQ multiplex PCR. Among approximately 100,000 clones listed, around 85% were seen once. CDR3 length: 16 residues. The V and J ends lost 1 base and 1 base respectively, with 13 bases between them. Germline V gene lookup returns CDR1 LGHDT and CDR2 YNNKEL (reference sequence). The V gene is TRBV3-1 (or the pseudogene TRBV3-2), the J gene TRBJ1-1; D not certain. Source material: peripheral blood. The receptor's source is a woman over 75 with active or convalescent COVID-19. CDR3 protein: CASSQGGPTSNTEAFF. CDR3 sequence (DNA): TGTGCCAGCAGCCAAGGAGGGCCAACCTCGAACACTGAAGCTTTCTTT.